Sequencing of this T cell receptor (beta chain) was carried out in a study of shared clonotypes between healthy human individuals. The count of this clone is one. What it binds is not known. Data came from immunoSEQ multiplex PCR; TCRdb stores just in-frame clones and leaves some out. The sample shows some 120,000 clones, over 65% of them seen only once. Regarding the study as a whole: Non-shared clonotypes showed lower generation probabilities than clonotypes common to all four donors.

The V gene lost 0 bases and the J gene lost 10 bases, with 19 bases spanning the gap. The CDR3 length is 16 residues. The germline CDR1 and CDR2 sequences are SGHDN and FVKESK. Sequencing was done on a sample of memory CD8+ T cells sorted from blood. As for subset: CD45RO+ cells pooled with CCR7-negative TemRA cells. This chain joins TRBV14 and TRBJ2-1, with unresolved D. The TCR was taken from a woman between 25 and 40 years old in good health. For the CDR3, the DNA is TGTGCCAGCAGCCAAGATTGGGTGACCGGGCTTTGGGAGCAGTTCTTC. Encoded protein: CASSQDWVTGLWEQFF.